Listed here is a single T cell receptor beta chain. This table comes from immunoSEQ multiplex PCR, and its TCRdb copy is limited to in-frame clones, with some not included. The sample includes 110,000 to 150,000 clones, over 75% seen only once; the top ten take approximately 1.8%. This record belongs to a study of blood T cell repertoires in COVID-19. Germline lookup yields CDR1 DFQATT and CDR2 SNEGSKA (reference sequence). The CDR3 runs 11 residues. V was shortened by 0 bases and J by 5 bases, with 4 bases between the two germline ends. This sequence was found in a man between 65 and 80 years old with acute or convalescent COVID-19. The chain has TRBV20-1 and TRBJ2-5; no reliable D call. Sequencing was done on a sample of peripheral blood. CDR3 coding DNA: TGCAGTGCTAGAGATCTGGAGACCCAGTACTTC. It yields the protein CSARDLETQYF.